These T cell receptor beta chains were read from a single sample in a study of graft-versus-host responses after intestinal transplantation. These receptors have no known antigen. Profiled with immunoSEQ multiplex PCR; TCRdb holds only in-frame clones, not every one. The sample includes about 85,000 clones, approximately 82% of them seen just once. Sequencing used unstimulated CD4+ T cells sorted from spleen or lymph node cells, obtained before intestinal transplant. Receptors were obtained from a human donor who received an intestinal transplant. The CDR3 runs from the conserved cysteine through the conserved F or W. Where a row states a size, it is once, few, many or the class of an expanded clone; other rows omit it.

. | TRBJ1-2 | TRBV5-1 | CASSLGHTGDYGYTF
. | TRBJ1-5 | TRBV18 | CASSPEQGRGNQPQHF
once | TRBJ1-2 | TRBV19 | CASSSLGTGGGYTF
. | TRBJ2-5 | TRBV10-3 | CAISLASGETQYF
once | TRBJ2-7 | TRBV5-4 | CASSITGGGDEQYF
. | TRBJ1-4 | TRBV7-9 | CASSPGVTGPNEKLFF
. | TRBJ1-5 | TRBV2 | CASSTDTYSNQPQHF
few | TRBJ2-7 | TRBV5-5 | CASSLEGGRAYEQYF